This TCR beta chain was documented in a study of type 1 regulatory T cells. Study at large: T-allo10 is a Tr1-enriched, alloantigen-specific CD4 T cell product made in vitro.

TCRdb processed the reads anew with MiXCR; each CDR3 protein has one entry. The profile shows about 24,000 distinct CDR3 sequences, around 70% of them singletons. The length of the CDR3 is 16 residues. Germline CDR1 reads SGHTA; CDR2 reads FQGNSA. Trimming cost V 2 bases and J 7 bases; bases outside gene matches: 8. Points on this clonotype: What it recognizes is unknown.

The graft donor-derived T-allo10 cells reportedly recognize host alloantigens, are anergic, and suppress alloantigen-specifically. The TCR comes from a human donor in good health. Sequenced material: cultured T cells, either the whole culture or a sorted T cell fraction (not recorded which). The subset is: Tr1-enriched cell product generated in vitro against host alloantigens. This chain links TRBV7-2 with TRBJ1-6; 7 bases are a match to TRBD1. Here the CDR3 DNA reads TGTGCCAGCAGCTTAAGGTCCGGGACAGTGAATTCACCCCTCCACTTT. It yields the protein CASSLRSGTVNSPLHF.